This TCR beta chain is drawn from a study of shared clonotypes between healthy human individuals. For the study at large: For every donor, three CD4 naive, three CD4 memory, two CD8 naive and one CD8 memory plates were used.

CD45RA+ naive and CD45RA-negative memory subsets were separated from CD4+ cells. Germline V CDR1 and CDR2: ENHRY, SYGVKD. The CDR3 consists of 13 residues. V was shortened by 8 bases and J by 3 bases, with 11 bases between the two germline ends. Study-level findings and limits: The small donor group covered limited genetic and exposure diversity.

In the case of this clone: No antigen is known for it.

Here immunoSEQ multiplex PCR was the method, and the copy in TCRdb shows in-frame clones only, minus some. Among 2 million to 3 million clones, 85% to 95% were seen once, and the ten largest hold 0.11% to 0.15%. The specimen was naive CD4+ T cells sorted from blood. Subset: CD45RA+ positively selected. This chain links TRBV10-3 with TRBJ1-5; weak D call: TRBD1 (6 bases). The sequence derives from a man between 18 and 29 years old in good health. This CDR3 reads CAIGQTANQPQHF. CDR3 nucleotide sequence: TGTGCCATCGGACAGACCGCCAATCAGCCCCAGCATTTT.